A selection of T cell receptor beta chains follows, all from one sample in a study of blood T cell repertoires in COVID-19. The method was immunoSEQ multiplex PCR; TCRdb's version includes in-frame clones alone and lacks a portion of them. Among about 220,000 clones listed, 65% to 85% were seen once. The material sequenced was PBMCs or T cells enriched from blood (not recorded which). Receptor source: a woman in her thirties or forties who had recovered from COVID-19. Both conserved end residues are part of each CDR3. A D gene is named only where the DNA matches it firmly. Expanded clones get a size class; other rows say once, few or many, or leave the size out.

CASSPGLAVVSGANVLTF,TGCGCCAGCAGCCCGGGACTAGCGGTAGTCTCTGGGGCCAACGTCCTGACTTTC,TRBJ2-6,TRBV4-1,TRBD2,-
CSASTPGVYGYTF,TGCAGTGCTAGTACTCCAGGCGTCTATGGCTACACCTTC,TRBJ1-2,TRBV20-1,-,once
CASSSETDRYSNQPQHF,TGTGCCAGCAGCTCTGAGACGGACAGGTATAGCAATCAGCCCCAGCATTTT,TRBJ1-5,TRBV7-2,TRBD1,-
CASSLDLNLEAQFF,TGTGCCAGCAGCTTAGATCTGAACCTCGAGGCGCAGTTCTTC,TRBJ2-1,TRBV11-2,-,-
CASSLARDIDYGYTF,TGTGCCAGCAGCTTGGCCCGGGACATAGACTATGGCTACACCTTC,TRBJ1-2,TRBV5-4,-,-
CASRSEGHRGADTQYF,TGTGCCAGCAGGTCAGAGGGTCACAGGGGTGCAGATACGCAGTATTTT,TRBJ2-3,TRBV7-9,TRBD1,once
CASSEVNPGLAGVETDTQYF,TGTGCCAGCAGTGAAGTTAATCCGGGACTAGCGGGAGTAGAAACAGATACGCAGTATTTT,TRBJ2-3,TRBV6-1,TRBD2,-
CASSTGQGYGYTF,TGTGCCAGCAGCACGGGACAGGGGTATGGCTACACCTTC,TRBJ1-2,TRBV7-3,TRBD1,-
CASRRDRVQTEAFF,TGTGCCAGCCGCCGTGACAGGGTGCAAACTGAAGCTTTCTTT,TRBJ1-1,TRBV28,TRBD1,-
CASSLNFRGNEQFF,TGTGCCAGCAGCCTCAACTTCAGAGGCAATGAGCAGTTCTTC,TRBJ2-1,TRBV11-2,-,-
CASSSTGGADGELFF,TGCGCCAGCAGCTCCACAGGGGGCGCGGACGGGGAGCTGTTTTTT,TRBJ2-2,TRBV5-1,TRBD1,-
CASSEDTRENNEQFF,TGCGCCAGCAGCGAGGACACGCGGGAGAACAATGAGCAGTTCTTC,TRBJ2-1,TRBV5-1,TRBD2,-
CASSLVLRGEKLFF,TGTGCCAGCAGCTTGGTCCTCAGAGGCGAAAAACTGTTTTTT,TRBJ1-4,TRBV5-5,-,once
CASSLRAGVEAFF,TGTGCCAGCAGCCTTCGCGCGGGGGTTGAAGCTTTCTTT,TRBJ1-1,TRBV3-1/TRBV3-2,-,-
CASSRAQGADTQYF,TGCGCCAGCAGCCGGGCCCAGGGCGCAGATACGCAGTATTTT,TRBJ2-3,TRBV5-1,-,-
CASREEQETQYF,TGTGCCAGCAGGGAGGAACAAGAGACCCAGTACTTC,TRBJ2-5,TRBV2,-,-
CASSRGTDEKLFF,TGTGCCAGCAGCCGCGGGACGGATGAAAAACTGTTTTTT,TRBJ1-4,TRBV5-5,-,once
CASRETGGGEGYTF,TGTGCCAGCAGAGAGACAGGGGGCGGTGAGGGCTACACCTTC,TRBJ1-2,TRBV28,TRBD1,once
CASSPTGSSYEQYF,TGTGCCAGCAGCCCGACAGGGTCATCGTACGAGCAGTACTTC,TRBJ2-7,TRBV14,TRBD1,-
CASSLGGGLYGYTF,TGCGCCAGCAGCTTGGGGGGTGGACTTTATGGCTACACCTTC,TRBJ1-2,TRBV5-1,-,-
CAISGLRAGAEGEQFF,TGTGCCATCAGTGGGTTACGGGCGGGAGCAGAAGGTGAGCAGTTCTTC,TRBJ2-1,TRBV10-3,TRBD2,-
CASSFPRTSGGEQFF,TGTGCCAGCAGCTTCCCAAGGACTAGCGGGGGTGAGCAGTTCTTC,TRBJ2-1,TRBV7-9,TRBD2,-
CASSPAAGSNEKLFF,TGTGCCAGCAGTCCCGCGGCGGGCTCTAATGAAAAACTGTTTTTT,TRBJ1-4,TRBV7-6,-,-
CASSQEQGAQDEQYF,TGCGCCAGCAGCCAAGAGCAGGGGGCTCAAGACGAGCAGTACTTC,TRBJ2-7,TRBV4-1,TRBD1,-
CASSFGLGTGEKLFF,TGCGCCAGCAGCTTCGGTCTGGGGACTGGTGAAAAACTGTTTTTT,TRBJ1-4,TRBV5-1,-,-
CASSPRAGTGNTGELFF,TGTGCCAGCTCACCACGGGCCGGGACAGGGAACACCGGGGAGCTGTTTTTT,TRBJ2-2,TRBV18,TRBD1,-
CASAGDKAAVNYGYTF,TGTGCCAGTGCCGGCGACAAGGCCGCAGTTAACTATGGCTACACCTTC,TRBJ1-2,TRBV19,-,few
CSVPGQDLFYGYTF,TGCAGCGTTCCGGGACAGGACCTCTTCTATGGCTACACCTTC,TRBJ1-2,TRBV29-1,TRBD1,few
CASSSISVRAFDNSPLHF,TGTGCCAGCAGCTCGATATCGGTGAGGGCGTTCGATAATTCACCCCTCCACTTT,TRBJ1-6,TRBV11-2,-,once
CASSESVRNQPQHF,TGTGCCAGCAGTGAATCGGTGCGCAATCAGCCCCAGCATTTT,TRBJ1-5,TRBV2,-,once
CASSKVQGANTEAFF,TGTGCCAGCAGCAAAGTACAGGGGGCGAACACTGAAGCTTTCTTT,TRBJ1-1,TRBV21-1,-,many
CASRNSGVDYGYTF,TGTGCCAGCAGGAACTCAGGGGTTGACTATGGCTACACCTTC,TRBJ1-2,TRBV6-5,-,-
CAISVQGGGNTIYF,TGTGCCATCAGTGTCCAGGGTGGTGGAAACACCATATATTTT,TRBJ1-3,TRBV10-3,-,-
CASSGDSGELETQYF,TGTGCCAGCAGTGGGGACAGTGGAGAGCTAGAGACCCAGTACTTC,TRBJ2-5,TRBV2,TRBD1,-
CASSYSGASGRGEQYF,TGTGCCAGCAGTTACTCGGGGGCTAGCGGGAGAGGCGAGCAGTACTTC,TRBJ2-7,TRBV6-5,TRBD2,-
CAIRKGWSGTGRNTEAFF,TGTGCCATCAGGAAAGGTTGGTCCGGGACAGGGAGGAACACTGAAGCTTTCTTT,TRBJ1-1,TRBV10-3,TRBD1,-
CATGGTGDNQPQHF,TGTGCCACGGGCGGGACAGGTGACAATCAGCCCCAGCATTTT,TRBJ1-5,TRBV6-5,TRBD1,-
CASSLARGSQYEQYF,TGCGCCAGCAGCTTGGCACGGGGGTCTCAGTACGAGCAGTACTTC,TRBJ2-7,TRBV5-1,-,-
CASSPDRGTDTQYF,TGTGCCAGTAGTCCGGACAGGGGTACAGATACGCAGTATTTT,TRBJ2-3,TRBV19,TRBD1,-